The 23 T cell receptor beta chains below were found in one sample sequenced in a study of chemoradiotherapy in HPV16-positive cancers. Libraries were prepared by immunoSEQ multiplex PCR; TCRdb keeps only in-frame clonotypes and omits some of them. The sample lists about 33,000 clones; about 88% were seen once. The sequencing here drew on blood, taken from a patient who underwent chemoradiotherapy. These receptor sequences come from a human donor with HPV-associated anogenital cancer.

The chain is built from TRBV10-1 and TRBJ1-5; possible D gene TRBD1, 5 bases. Germline V CDR1 and CDR2: WNHNN, SYGVQD (reference sequence). The CDR3 runs 15 residues. The V gene lost 7 bases and the J gene lost 7 bases, with 20 bases spanning the gap. This chain's CDR3 is CASKALDSGRQPQHF. The CDR3 coding sequence is TGCGCCAGCAAGGCCCTAGACAGTGGCAGGCAGCCCCAGCATTTT.

About this clone: The same CDR3 can be traced to other DNA sequences in this sample. The chain combines TRBV6-5 with TRBJ1-1; D remains unclear. This CDR3 is 13 amino acids long. V lost 4 bases and J 3 bases, leaving 9 bases between the germline ends. Per the germline V gene, CDR1 is MNHEY and CDR2 is SVGAGI. CDR3 DNA sequence: TGTGCCAGCAGTTCCCGAACGGACACTGAAGCTTTCTTT. It is translated as CASSSRTDTEAFF.

The genes are TRBV11-1 and TRBJ2-6, with D possibly TRBD1 on 6 matching bases. This CDR3 has 16 amino acids. Trimming removed 7 bases from V and 1 base from J, with 14 bases in between. Germline V gene lookup returns CDR1 SGHAT and CDR2 FQDESV (reference sequence). The CDR3 here is CASTPQQGSGANVLTF. As DNA, the CDR3 is TGTGCCAGCACCCCTCAACAGGGATCTGGGGCCAACGTCCTGACTTTC.

The chain recombines TRBV7-9 with TRBJ2-3; D possibly uses TRBD1 or TRBD2 (6 bases each). Germline V gene data show CDR1 as SEHNR and CDR2 as FQNEAQ (reference sequence). Trimming cost V 3 bases and J 9 bases, with 10 bases left between them. The CDR3 contains 12 residues. The CDR3 DNA reads as TGTGCCAGCAGCTTTTTAGGGGGGACGCAGTATTTT. This encodes CASSFLGGTQYF.

The gene calls are TRBV11-3 and TRBJ1-1, with D perhaps TRBD1 (5 bases). Trimming shortened V by 10 bases and J by 11 bases, and 23 bases separated the two germline ends. Germline CDR1 SGHNT, CDR2 YENEEA. The CDR3 has 13 amino acids. The CDR3 DNA reads TGTGCCAACGTACATCAGGGAGACATTGAGGCTTTCTTT. It yields the protein CANVHQGDIEAFF.

The chain joins TRBV28 to TRBJ2-7; TRBD1 is a possible D gene (6 bases). The length of the CDR3 is 16 residues. Germline V gene lookup returns CDR1 MDHEN and CDR2 SYDVKM. Trimming took off 4 bases at V and 7 bases at J, with 23 bases between the two ends. CDR3 loop: CASSSLQGHPTGEQYF. For the CDR3, the DNA is TGTGCCAGCAGTTCTCTCCAGGGACATCCCACGGGAGAGCAGTACTTC. Full variable domain (remainder filled in from reference TRBV28 and TRBJ2-7): DVKVTQSSRYLVKRTGEKVFLECVQDMDHENMFWYRQDPGLGLRLIYFSYDVKMKEKGDIPEGYSVSREKKERFSLILESASTNQTSMYLCASSSLQGHPTGEQYFGPGTRLTVT.

The rearrangement joins TRBV5-1 to TRBJ1-2; 10 nucleotides line up with TRBD1. This CDR3 region has 15 residues. Germline CDR1 and CDR2: SGHRS and YFSETQ. With V trimmed by 1 base and J by 4 bases, 4 bases remained unmatched. The CDR3 nucleotides read TGCGCCAGCAGCTTGTGGACAGGGGGAGGCTATGGCTACACCTTC. Translating gives CASSLWTGGGYGYTF.

The chain recombines TRBV29-1 with TRBJ2-1, with D perhaps being TRBD1 or TRBD2 (6 bases each). V lost 3 bases to trimming and J lost 8 bases, with 17 bases between them. CDR3 length: 14 amino acids. Germline loops: CDR1 SQVTM, CDR2 ANQGSEA. The CDR3 bases are TGCAGCGTTGATCTCCGGGGGCTAGGGGATGAGCAGTTCTTC. It specifies CSVDLRGLGDEQFF.

This rearrangement joins TRBV6-5 to TRBJ2-7; D gene unclear. The germline gives CDR1 MNHEY, CDR2 SVGAGI. V dropped 8 bases and J dropped 3 bases, with 11 bases sitting between them. The CDR3 consists of 12 residues. CDR3 loop: CASGIPSYEQYF. The CDR3 DNA sequence: TGTGCCAGCGGCATACCCAGCTACGAGCAGTACTTC.

This clone was recorded a few times. This sequence joins TRBV2 and TRBJ1-5, with D perhaps TRBD1 (6 bases). V lost 4 bases to trimming and J lost 7 bases, with 8 bases between them. CDR1 SNHLY and CDR2 FYNNEI come from the germline V gene. The CDR3 runs to 12 residues. CDR3 sequence: CASSGGQQPQHF. The CDR3 region has the DNA TGTGCCAGCAGTGGGGGGCAACAGCCCCAGCATTTT.

V usage is TRBV4-3 and J usage is TRBJ2-3; the match to TRBD1 covers 9 bases. The V and J ends lost 1 base and 4 bases, in that order; junction bases with no gene match: 6. CDR3 length equals 16 residues. Per germline, CDR1 LGHNA and CDR2 YSLEER. CDR3: CASSQGGQGIADTQYF. The CDR3 DNA is TGCGCCAGCAGCCAAGGAGGACAGGGGATAGCAGATACGCAGTATTTT.

The J gene is TRBJ2-2, the V gene TRBV5-1, with 10 bases that match TRBD1. Germline assignment: CDR1 SGHRS and CDR2 YFSETQ. The ends lost 4 bases at V and 7 bases at J; junction bases unmatched: 13. The CDR3 runs 17 residues. CDR3 protein: CASSPPGGTGASGELFF. CDR3 nucleotide sequence: TGCGCCAGCAGCCCGCCGGGGGGGACAGGGGCGAGCGGGGAGCTGTTTTTT.

This clone occurred once. This chain links TRBV6-5 with TRBJ2-1, with 9 bases fitting TRBD1. The CDR3 totals 15 residues. CDR1 is MNHEY and CDR2 is SVGAGI in the germline V gene. The ends lost 6 bases at V and 2 bases at J; junction bases unmatched: 5. The CDR3 DNA reads TGTGCCAGCAGCCAAGACAGGGGGACCTACAATGAGCAGTTCTTC. Protein: CASSQDRGTYNEQFF.

This chain connects TRBV4-1 to TRBJ1-3; D is unresolved. V was cut by 0 bases and J by 4 bases, with 10 bases left in between. There are 15 residues in the CDR3. Germline loops: CDR1 MGHRA, CDR2 YSYEKL. This chain's CDR3 is CASSQEERAGNTIYF. The DNA of the CDR3 is TGCGCCAGCAGCCAAGAGGAGAGGGCCGGAAACACCATATATTTT.

The gene calls are TRBV5-1 and TRBJ2-2, with 8 bases lining up with TRBD2. Losses at the gene ends were 0 bases for V and 1 base for J; bases not matched to a gene: 2. Germline V gene lookup returns CDR1 SGHRS and CDR2 YFSETQ. The CDR3 runs 16 residues. The CDR3 nucleotides are TGCGCCAGCAGCTTGGAACTAGCGGAGAACACCGGGGAGCTGTTTTTT. Translating gives CASSLELAENTGELFF.

The chain carries TRBV6-5 and TRBJ1-5, with D unresolved. The CDR3 is 14 amino acids. Germline V gives CDR1 MNHEY, CDR2 SVGAGI. V lost 2 bases and J 0 bases, leaving 5 bases between the germline ends. As DNA, the CDR3 is TGTGCCAGCAGTTACAGCCGTAGCAATCAGCCCCAGCATTTT. This codes for CASSYSRSNQPQHF.

The chain uses TRBV7-6 and TRBJ2-5, with D possibly TRBD1 on 5 matching bases. Trimming took 5 bases from V and 3 from J, leaving 13 bases between them. The CDR3 sequence is 14 residues long. The germline V gene encodes CDR1 SGHVS and CDR2 FNYEAQ. In nucleotides, the CDR3 is TGTGCCAGCAGCCAACCGACAGCGAAAGAGACCCAGTACTTC. Translated: CASSQPTAKETQYF.

This chain joins TRBV5-4 and TRBJ2-7; a weak D match, TRBD2 (6 bases). Trimming stripped 0 bases from V and 6 bases from J, with 7 bases between. From germline, CDR1 is SGHNT and CDR2 YYREEE (reference sequence). The CDR3 sequence is 12 residues long. The chain's CDR3 is CASSLELAEQYF. As DNA, the CDR3 is TGTGCCAGCAGCTTGGAACTAGCCGAGCAGTACTTC.

This clone rates as medium-sized (0.01 to 0.1%). The chain links TRBV15 to TRBJ1-5, with D possibly being TRBD1 (6 bases). The CDR3 extends over 16 amino acids. Trimming stripped 5 bases from V and 1 base from J, with 15 bases between. CDR1 LNHNV and CDR2 YYDKDF come from the germline V gene (reference sequence). The CDR3 bases are TGTGCCACCAGCGAGGGGGTGGGATTGAGCAATCAGCCCCAGCATTTT. As protein: CATSEGVGLSNQPQHF.

This chain joins TRBV18 and TRBJ1-1; TRBD1 agrees at 7 bases. J gave up 6 bases and V 3 bases, and 10 bases lay outside the gene matches. In germline, CDR1 is KGHSH, CDR2 LQKENI. The CDR3 consists of 15 residues. The CDR3 coding sequence is TGTGCCAGCTCACCGGTCCCGACAGGGCCGGCTGAAGCTTTCTTT. Protein: CASSPVPTGPAEAFF.

The chain joins TRBV5-4 to TRBJ2-2; 10 bases align to TRBD2. This CDR3 region has 16 residues. V trimming: 3 bases; J trimming: 9 bases; junction bases outside the gene matches: 11. Germline V CDR1 and CDR2: SGHNT, YYREEE (reference sequence). CDR3 residues: CASSSGAGGPIRELFF. The CDR3 bases are TGTGCCAGCAGCTCGGGAGCGGGGGGGCCGATCCGGGAGCTGTTTTTT.

Concerning this clone itself: This CDR3 is also generated by other DNA sequences in the sample. V gene TRBV29-1 combines with J gene TRBJ1-4, with 7 bases fitting TRBD1. The CDR3 is 13 amino acids. The V and J ends lost 7 bases and 2 bases, in that order; junction bases with no gene match: 4. Germline CDR1 reads SQVTM; CDR2 reads ANQGSEA. As DNA, the CDR3 is TGCAGCGCTAACAGGGGCACTAATGAAAAACTGTTTTTT. This gives the protein CSANRGTNEKLFF.

The chain employs TRBV5-1 and TRBJ1-5; D remains ambiguous. Germline CDR1 SGHRS, CDR2 YFSETQ. CDR3 length equals 15 residues. V dropped 0 bases and J dropped 0 bases, with 7 bases sitting between them. CDR3 amino acids: CASSLEGNSNQPQHF. CDR3 nucleotide sequence: TGCGCCAGCAGCTTGGAGGGAAATAGCAATCAGCCCCAGCATTTT.